The rows below give T cell receptor beta chains drawn from one sample of a study of Ad26.COV2.S vaccination and SARS-CoV-2 variants. Clones were read by immunoSEQ multiplex PCR, and TCRdb kept only the in-frame ones, dropping some. The sample records hundreds of thousands of clones, around 90% being singletons. The input for sequencing was peripheral blood, taken in a trial of Ad26.COV2.S vaccine versus placebo. These TCRs come from a person aged 18-60 years who received the Ad26.COV2.S COVID-19 vaccine or a placebo. CDR3s include the opening cysteine and the closing phenylalanine or tryptophan. D genes are given only for firm matches. Size is omitted from some rows. Given values are once, few, many or a class for expanded clones.

size: -; V: TRBV7-6; D: -; J: TRBJ1-5; CDR3: CASSSGQSNNQPQHF; DNA: TGTGCCAGCAGCTCCGGACAGTCTAACAATCAGCCCCAGCATTTT
size: once; V: TRBV4-3; D: -; J: TRBJ2-7; CDR3: CASSQFRAGAYEQYF; DNA: TGCGCCAGCAGCCAATTTCGTGCAGGGGCCTACGAGCAGTACTTC
size: -; V: TRBV15; D: TRBD1; J: TRBJ2-7; CDR3: CATSRDDRGRYEQYF; DNA: TGTGCCACCAGCAGAGACGACAGGGGTCGATACGAGCAGTACTTC
size: -; V: TRBV11-1; D: -; J: TRBJ1-1; CDR3: CASSRGRLGTEAFF; DNA: TGTGCCAGCAGCCGGGGGCGCTTGGGAACTGAAGCTTTCTTT
size: -; V: TRBV12-3/TRBV12-4; D: TRBD1; J: TRBJ1-5; CDR3: CASRQGERPQHF; DNA: TGTGCCAGCAGACAGGGGGAACGGCCCCAGCATTTT
size: -; V: TRBV6-2/TRBV6-3; D: TRBD2; J: TRBJ2-7; CDR3: CASSFPPRGTYEQYF; DNA: TGTGCCAGCAGTTTCCCCCCGCGGGGGACCTACGAGCAGTACTTC
size: -; V: TRBV25-1; D: -; J: TRBJ2-7; CDR3: CASSEFGDYEQYF; DNA: TGTGCCAGCAGTGAATTTGGGGATTACGAGCAGTACTTC
size: -; V: TRBV30; D: -; J: TRBJ2-3; CDR3: CAWSVGTDTQYF; DNA: TGTGCCTGGAGTGTTGGCACAGATACGCAGTATTTT
size: -; V: TRBV7-2; D: -; J: TRBJ1-5; CDR3: CASSSYSRDSNQPQHF; DNA: TGTGCCAGCAGCTCCTACTCCCGGGACAGCAATCAGCCCCAGCATTTT
size: -; V: TRBV3-1/TRBV3-2; D: TRBD2; J: TRBJ2-7; CDR3: CASSPASGSYEQYF; DNA: TGTGCCAGCAGCCCAGCTAGCGGATCCTACGAGCAGTACTTC
size: -; V: TRBV27; D: -; J: TRBJ2-3; CDR3: CASSSGGSSTDTQYF; DNA: TGTGCCAGCAGTTCAGGAGGATCTAGCACAGATACGCAGTATTTT
size: -; V: TRBV12-3/TRBV12-4; D: -; J: TRBJ2-3; CDR3: CASSLAGTDTQYF; DNA: TGTGCCAGCAGTTTAGCCGGCACAGATACGCAGTATTTT
size: -; V: TRBV2; D: -; J: TRBJ1-5; CDR3: CASSPYNSNQPQHF; DNA: TGTGCCAGCAGTCCATATAACAGCAATCAGCCCCAGCATTTT
size: -; V: TRBV7-2; D: -; J: TRBJ2-7; CDR3: CASSLGRGAYEQYF; DNA: TGTGCCAGCAGCCTGGGCCGGGGAGCCTACGAGCAGTACTTC
size: once; V: TRBV4-2; D: -; J: TRBJ2-1; CDR3: CASSQPEGYNEQFF; DNA: TGTGCCAGCAGCCAACCAGAGGGCTACAATGAGCAGTTCTTC
size: -; V: TRBV6-5; D: -; J: TRBJ2-7; CDR3: CASNVLGYEQYF; DNA: TGTGCCAGCAACGTCTTGGGCTACGAGCAGTACTTC
size: -; V: TRBV5-4; D: -; J: TRBJ1-2; CDR3: CASSLGGESYGYTF; DNA: TGTGCCAGCAGCTTGGGTGGGGAGAGCTATGGCTACACCTTC
size: large; V: TRBV3-1/TRBV3-2; D: -; J: TRBJ2-1; CDR3: CASSQDWGRVPEFF; DNA: TGTGCCAGCAGCCAAGATTGGGGGCGGGTCCCGGAGTTCTTC
size: -; V: TRBV7-2; D: -; J: TRBJ2-7; CDR3: CASSLYIGDGLEQYF; DNA: TGTGCCAGCAGCCTATATATAGGGGACGGCCTCGAGCAGTACTTC
size: -; V: TRBV9; D: TRBD2; J: TRBJ2-1; CDR3: CASSVGLAYNEQFF; DNA: TGTGCCAGCAGCGTAGGACTAGCATACAATGAGCAGTTCTTC
size: -; V: TRBV10-1; D: TRBD1; J: TRBJ2-7; CDR3: CASKPGTGSHEQYF; DNA: TGCGCCTCCAAGCCCGGGACAGGGTCCCACGAGCAGTACTTC
size: -; V: TRBV7-9; D: -; J: TRBJ2-3; CDR3: CASSLGTQGNTDTQYF; DNA: TGTGCCAGCAGCTTAGGGACCCAAGGCAACACAGATACGCAGTATTTT
size: -; V: TRBV11-3; D: -; J: TRBJ2-5; CDR3: CASSFSNQETQYF; DNA: TGTGCCAGCAGCTTCTCTAACCAAGAGACCCAGTACTTC
size: -; V: TRBV7-8; D: TRBD1; J: TRBJ2-7; CDR3: CASSLVGTASYEQYF; DNA: TGTGCCAGCAGCTTAGTAGGGACAGCCTCCTACGAGCAGTACTTC
size: -; V: TRBV27; D: -; J: TRBJ2-2; CDR3: CASSLIRYTGELFF; DNA: TGTGCCAGCAGTTTGATACGGTACACCGGGGAGCTGTTTTTT
size: -; V: TRBV9; D: -; J: TRBJ2-1; CDR3: CASSVASTLRSYNEQFF; DNA: TGTGCCAGCAGCGTAGCTTCCACGCTGCGTTCCTACAATGAGCAGTTCTTC
size: few; V: TRBV5-8; D: -; J: TRBJ1-2; CDR3: CASSHRAGYGYTF; DNA: TGTGCCAGCAGCCACAGGGCTGGCTATGGCTACACCTTC
size: -; V: TRBV6-5; D: -; J: TRBJ2-5; CDR3: CASSPVNRLETQYF; DNA: TGTGCCAGCAGCCCCGTGAACCGCTTGGAGACCCAGTACTTC
size: -; V: TRBV9; D: TRBD2; J: TRBJ2-1; CDR3: CASSPSSGSLNEQFF; DNA: TGTGCCAGCAGCCCCTCTAGCGGGAGCTTGAATGAGCAGTTCTTC
size: -; V: TRBV19; D: -; J: TRBJ1-5; CDR3: CASTPLGNSNQPQHF; DNA: TGTGCCAGTACCCCATTGGGGAATAGCAATCAGCCCCAGCATTTT
size: -; V: TRBV2; D: TRBD2; J: TRBJ2-7; CDR3: CASSEWPLAGNEQYF; DNA: TGTGCCAGCAGTGAATGGCCACTAGCGGGAAACGAGCAGTACTTC
size: -; V: TRBV7-9; D: -; J: TRBJ1-1; CDR3: CASSPQAGTEAFF; DNA: TGTGCCAGCAGCCCCCAGGCAGGCACTGAAGCTTTCTTT
size: -; V: TRBV5-4; D: -; J: TRBJ2-7; CDR3: CASSLPQSYEQYF; DNA: TGTGCCAGCAGCTTGCCCCAATCCTACGAGCAGTACTTC